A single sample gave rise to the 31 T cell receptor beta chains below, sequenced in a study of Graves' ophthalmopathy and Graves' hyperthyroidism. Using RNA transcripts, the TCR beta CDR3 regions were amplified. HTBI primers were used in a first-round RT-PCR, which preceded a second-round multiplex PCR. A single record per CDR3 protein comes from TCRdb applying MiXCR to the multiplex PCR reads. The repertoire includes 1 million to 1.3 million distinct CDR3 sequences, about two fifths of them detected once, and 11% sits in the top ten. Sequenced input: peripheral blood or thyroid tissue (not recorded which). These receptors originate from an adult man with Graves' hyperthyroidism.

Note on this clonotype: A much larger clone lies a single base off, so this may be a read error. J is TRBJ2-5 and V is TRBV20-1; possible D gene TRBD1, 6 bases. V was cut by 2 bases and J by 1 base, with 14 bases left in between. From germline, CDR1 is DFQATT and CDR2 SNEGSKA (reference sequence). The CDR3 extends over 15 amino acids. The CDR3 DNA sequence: TGCAGTGCTAGACCGTGGGGCAGGGGCCAAGAGACCCAGTACTTC. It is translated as CSARPWGRGQETQYF.

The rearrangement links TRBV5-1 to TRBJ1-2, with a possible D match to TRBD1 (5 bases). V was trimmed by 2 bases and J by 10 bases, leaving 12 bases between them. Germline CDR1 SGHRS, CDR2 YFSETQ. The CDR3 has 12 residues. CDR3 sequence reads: CASSFEGDDYTF. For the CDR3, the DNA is TGCGCCAGCAGCTTTGAAGGGGATGACTACACCTTC.

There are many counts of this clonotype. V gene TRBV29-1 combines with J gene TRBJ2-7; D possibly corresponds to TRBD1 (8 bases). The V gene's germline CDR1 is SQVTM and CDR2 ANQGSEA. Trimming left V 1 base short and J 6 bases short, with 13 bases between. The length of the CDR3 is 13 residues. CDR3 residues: CSVEGTGRAEQYF. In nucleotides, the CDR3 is TGCAGCGTTGAAGGGACAGGGAGGGCCGAGCAGTACTTC.

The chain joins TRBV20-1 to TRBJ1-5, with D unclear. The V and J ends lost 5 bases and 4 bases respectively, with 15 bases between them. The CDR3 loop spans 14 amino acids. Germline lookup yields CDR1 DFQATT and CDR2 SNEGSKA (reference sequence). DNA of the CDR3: TGCAGTGCTGAGGAATTGGGAAGAAATCAGCCCCAGCATTTT. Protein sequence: CSAEELGRNQPQHF.

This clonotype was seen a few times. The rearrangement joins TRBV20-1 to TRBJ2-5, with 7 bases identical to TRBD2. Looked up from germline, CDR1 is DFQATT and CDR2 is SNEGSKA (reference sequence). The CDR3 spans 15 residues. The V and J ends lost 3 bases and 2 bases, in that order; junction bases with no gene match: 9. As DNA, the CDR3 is TGCAGTGCTAGCTCCCTAGCGGCACTACAAGAGACCCAGTACTTC. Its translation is CSASSLAALQETQYF.

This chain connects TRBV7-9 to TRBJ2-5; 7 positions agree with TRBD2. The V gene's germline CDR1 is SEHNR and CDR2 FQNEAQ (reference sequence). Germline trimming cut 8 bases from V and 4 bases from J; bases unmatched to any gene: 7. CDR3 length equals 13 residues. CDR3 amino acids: CASSGGNLETQYF. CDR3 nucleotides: TGTGCCAGCTCGGGGGGTAATCTAGAGACCCAGTACTTC.

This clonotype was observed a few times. CDR3 sequence reads: CASSSGVAGLTYEQYF. DNA of the CDR3: TGCGCCAGCAGCAGTGGGGTAGCGGGGTTGACCTACGAGCAGTACTTC. The chain combines TRBV5-1 with TRBJ2-7, with 8 bases that match TRBD2. Germline V CDR1 and CDR2: SGHRS, YFSETQ. Trimming took 4 bases from V and 2 from J; bases not matched to a gene: 11. CDR3 size: 16 residues.

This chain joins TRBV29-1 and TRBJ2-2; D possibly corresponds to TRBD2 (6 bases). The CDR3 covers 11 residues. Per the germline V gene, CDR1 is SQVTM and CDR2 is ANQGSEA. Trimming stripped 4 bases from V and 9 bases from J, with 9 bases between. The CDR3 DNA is TGCAGCGTTGGTGCGGGGCGGGAGCTGTTTTTT. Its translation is CSVGAGRELFF.

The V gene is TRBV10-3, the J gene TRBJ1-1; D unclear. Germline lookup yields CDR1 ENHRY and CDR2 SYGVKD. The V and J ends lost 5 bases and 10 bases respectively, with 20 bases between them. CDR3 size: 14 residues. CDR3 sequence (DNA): TGTGCCATCAGTTACGGGATGCTGGGTGGGCGAGCTTTCTTT. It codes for CAISYGMLGGRAFF.

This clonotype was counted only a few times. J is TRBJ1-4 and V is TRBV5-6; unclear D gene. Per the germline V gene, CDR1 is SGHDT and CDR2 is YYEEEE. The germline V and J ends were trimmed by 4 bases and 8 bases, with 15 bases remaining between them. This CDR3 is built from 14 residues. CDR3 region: CASSRITTGEKLFF. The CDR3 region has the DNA TGTGCCAGCAGCCGAATAACGACCGGAGAAAAACTGTTTTTT.

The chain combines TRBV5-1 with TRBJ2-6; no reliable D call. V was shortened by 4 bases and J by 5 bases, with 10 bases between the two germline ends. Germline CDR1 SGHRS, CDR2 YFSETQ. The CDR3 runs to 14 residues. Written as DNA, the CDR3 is TGCGCCAGCAGCGTAAACTATCGGGCCAACGTCCTGACTTTC. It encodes CASSVNYRANVLTF.

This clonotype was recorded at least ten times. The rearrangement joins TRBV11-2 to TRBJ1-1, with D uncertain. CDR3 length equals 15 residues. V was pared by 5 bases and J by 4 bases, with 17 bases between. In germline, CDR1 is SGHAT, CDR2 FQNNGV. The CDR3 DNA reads TGTGCCAGCAGCCCTACTATACGACCCGGCACTGAAGCTTTCTTT. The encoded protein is CASSPTIRPGTEAFF.

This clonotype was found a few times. The CDR3 loop is CASSRGGRNTGELFF. CDR3 DNA sequence: TGTGCCAGCAGCCGAGGGGGACGGAACACCGGGGAGCTGTTTTTT. The V call is TRBV12-3 or TRBV12-4, the J call TRBJ2-2; TRBD1 might be the D (6 bases). The CDR3 runs 15 residues. V gave up 6 bases and J gave up 1 base, with 12 bases separating them.

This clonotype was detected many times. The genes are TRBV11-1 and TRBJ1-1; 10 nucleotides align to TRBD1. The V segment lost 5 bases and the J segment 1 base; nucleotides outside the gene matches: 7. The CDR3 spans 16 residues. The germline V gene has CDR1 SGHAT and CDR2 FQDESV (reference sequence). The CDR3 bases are TGTGCCAGCAGCGCCCGGGACAGGGGTTCGAACACTGAAGCTTTCTTT. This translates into CASSARDRGSNTEAFF.

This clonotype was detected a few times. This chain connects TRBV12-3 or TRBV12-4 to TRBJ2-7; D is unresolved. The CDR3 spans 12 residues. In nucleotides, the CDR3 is TGTGCTAGTGGTTCCAACCGGTACGAGCAGTACTTC. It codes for CASGSNRYEQYF.

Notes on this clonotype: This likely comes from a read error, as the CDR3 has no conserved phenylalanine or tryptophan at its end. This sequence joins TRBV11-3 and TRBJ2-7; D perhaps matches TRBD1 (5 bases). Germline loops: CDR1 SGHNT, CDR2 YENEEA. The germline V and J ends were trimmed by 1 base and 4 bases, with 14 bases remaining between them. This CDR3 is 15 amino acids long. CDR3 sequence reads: CASSLGLQGIYEQYL. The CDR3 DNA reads TGTGCCAGCAGCTTAGGTCTGCAGGGAATATACGAGCAGTACCTC.

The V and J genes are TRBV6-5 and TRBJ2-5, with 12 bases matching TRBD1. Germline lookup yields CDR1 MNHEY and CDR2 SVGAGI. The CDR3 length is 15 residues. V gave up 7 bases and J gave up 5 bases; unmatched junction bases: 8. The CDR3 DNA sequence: TGTGCCAGCAAGGGGGACAGGGGGCTTGGGGAGACCCAGTACTTC. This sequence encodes CASKGDRGLGETQYF.

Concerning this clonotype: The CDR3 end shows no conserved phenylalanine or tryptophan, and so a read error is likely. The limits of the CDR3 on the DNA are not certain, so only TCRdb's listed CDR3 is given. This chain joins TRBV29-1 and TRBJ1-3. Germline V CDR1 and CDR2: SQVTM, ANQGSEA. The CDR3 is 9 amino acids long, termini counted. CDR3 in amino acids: CSVRRREGT.

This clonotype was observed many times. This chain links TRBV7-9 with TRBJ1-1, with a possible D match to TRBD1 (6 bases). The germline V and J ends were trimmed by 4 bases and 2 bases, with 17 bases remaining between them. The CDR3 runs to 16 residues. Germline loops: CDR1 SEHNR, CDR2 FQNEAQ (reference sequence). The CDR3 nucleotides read TGTGCCAGCAGCTCCCGAAGGCACAGGGAAAACACTGAAGCTTTCTTT. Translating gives CASSSRRHRENTEAFF.

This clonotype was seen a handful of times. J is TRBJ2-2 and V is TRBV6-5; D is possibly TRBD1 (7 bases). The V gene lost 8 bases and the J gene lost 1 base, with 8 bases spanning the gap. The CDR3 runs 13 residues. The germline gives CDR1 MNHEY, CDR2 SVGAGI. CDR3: CASQGGNTGELFF. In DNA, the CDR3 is TGTGCCAGCCAGGGGGGGAACACCGGGGAGCTGTTTTTT.

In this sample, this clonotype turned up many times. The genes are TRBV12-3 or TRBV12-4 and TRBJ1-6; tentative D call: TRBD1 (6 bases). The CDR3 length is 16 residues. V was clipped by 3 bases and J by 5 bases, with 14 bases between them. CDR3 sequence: CASSFTGRVNNSPLHF. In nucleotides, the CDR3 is TGTGCCAGCAGTTTCACAGGGCGAGTCAATAATTCACCCCTCCACTTT.

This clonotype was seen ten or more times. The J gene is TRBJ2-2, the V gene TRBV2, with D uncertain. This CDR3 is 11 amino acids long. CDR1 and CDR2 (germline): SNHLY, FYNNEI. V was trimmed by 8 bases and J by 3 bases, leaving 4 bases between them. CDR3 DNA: TGTGCCAGCCGTTACACCGGGGAGCTGTTTTTT. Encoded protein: CASRYTGELFF.

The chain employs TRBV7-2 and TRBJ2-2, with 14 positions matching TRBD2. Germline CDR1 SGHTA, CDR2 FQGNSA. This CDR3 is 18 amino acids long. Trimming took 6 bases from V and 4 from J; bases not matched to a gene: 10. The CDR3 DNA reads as TGTGCCAGCAGTTTAATGGGACTAGCGGGAGCGGTCACCGGGGAGCTGTTTTTT. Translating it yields CASSLMGLAGAVTGELFF.

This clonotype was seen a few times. CDR3: CASSLAAGNQPLHF. The DNA for the CDR3 is TGTGCCAGCAGCTTAGCGGCAGGTAATCAGCCCCTCCACTTT. The chain carries TRBV7-2 and TRBJ1-6; D is uncertain. The CDR3 runs to 14 residues. The germline V gene encodes CDR1 SGHTA and CDR2 FQGNSA. V gave up 0 bases and J gave up 13 bases, with 13 bases separating them. The complete variable domain, with remaining parts taken from reference TRBV7-2 and TRBJ1-6, reads GAGVSQSPSNKVTEKGKDVELRCDPISGHTALYWYRQSLGQGLEFLIYFQGNSAPDKSGLPSDRFSAERTGGSVSTLTIQRTQQEDSAVYLCASSLAAGNQPLHFGNGTRLTVT.

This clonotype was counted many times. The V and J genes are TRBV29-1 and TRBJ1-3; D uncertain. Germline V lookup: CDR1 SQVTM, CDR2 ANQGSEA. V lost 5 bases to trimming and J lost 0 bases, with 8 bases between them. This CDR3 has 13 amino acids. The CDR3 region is CSVKASSGNTIYF. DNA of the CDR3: TGCAGCGTTAAAGCGAGCTCTGGAAACACCATATATTTT.

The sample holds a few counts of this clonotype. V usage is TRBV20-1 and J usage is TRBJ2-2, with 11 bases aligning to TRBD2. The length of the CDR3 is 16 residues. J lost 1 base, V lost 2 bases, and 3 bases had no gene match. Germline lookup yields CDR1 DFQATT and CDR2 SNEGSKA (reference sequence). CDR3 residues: CSARSLAGGNTGELFF. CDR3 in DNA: TGCAGTGCTAGATCCCTAGCGGGGGGGAACACCGGGGAGCTGTTTTTT.

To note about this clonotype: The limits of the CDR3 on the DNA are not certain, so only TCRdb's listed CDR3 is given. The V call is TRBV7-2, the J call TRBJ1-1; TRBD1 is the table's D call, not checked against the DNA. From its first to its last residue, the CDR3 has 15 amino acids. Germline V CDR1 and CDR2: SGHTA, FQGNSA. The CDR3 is CASSLVGHGNTESFF.

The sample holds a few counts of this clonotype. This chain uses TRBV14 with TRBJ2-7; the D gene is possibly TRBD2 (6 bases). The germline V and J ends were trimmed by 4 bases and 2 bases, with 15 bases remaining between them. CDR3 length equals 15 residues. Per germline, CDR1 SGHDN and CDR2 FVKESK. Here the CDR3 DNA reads TGTGCCAGCAGCCCAAGTTGGAGGGGTACCTACGAGCAGTACTTC. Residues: CASSPSWRGTYEQYF.

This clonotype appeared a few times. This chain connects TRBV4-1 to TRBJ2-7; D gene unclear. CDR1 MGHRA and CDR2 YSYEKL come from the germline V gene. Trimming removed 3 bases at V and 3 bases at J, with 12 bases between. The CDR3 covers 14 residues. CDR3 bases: TGCGCCAGCAGCCAGTCCAGCTTCTACTACGAGCAGTACTTC. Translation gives CASSQSSFYYEQYF.

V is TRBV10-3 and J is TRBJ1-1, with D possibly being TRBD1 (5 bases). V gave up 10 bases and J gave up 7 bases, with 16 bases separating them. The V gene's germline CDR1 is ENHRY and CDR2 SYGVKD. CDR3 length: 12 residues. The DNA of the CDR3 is TGTGCCAGCAGAGGGGACCAGCATGAAGCTTTCTTT. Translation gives CASRGDQHEAFF.

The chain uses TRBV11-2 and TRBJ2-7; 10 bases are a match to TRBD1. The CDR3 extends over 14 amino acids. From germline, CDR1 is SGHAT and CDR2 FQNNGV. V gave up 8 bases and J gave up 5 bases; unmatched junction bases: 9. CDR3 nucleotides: TGTGCCAGCGAAGGGCCGGGACAGGGGCACGAGCAGTACTTC. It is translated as CASEGPGQGHEQYF. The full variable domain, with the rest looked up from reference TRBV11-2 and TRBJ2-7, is EAGVAQSPRYKIIEKRQSVAFWCNPISGHATLYWYQQILGQGPKLLIQFQNNGVVDDSQLPKDRFSAERLKGVDSTLKIQPAKLEDSAVYLCASEGPGQGHEQYFGPGTRLTVT.